This T cell receptor beta chain derives from a study of T cell responses to AZD1222 COVID-19 vaccine (dated by TCRdb to 2020 to 2022). With regard to the full study: TCR sequencing covered some 250 trial participants: 207 given two doses of AZD1222 and 26 given two doses of MenACWY control vaccine. Trial participants were enrolled into age subgroups of 18-55, 56-69 and 70-plus years, which contained approximately 150, 30 and 60 TCR-sequenced participants, respectively.

Reading the label with the study, this specimen's time point is: baseline before first vaccination. The sample's treatment or condition label is to be understood as: meningococcal conjugate vaccine given as trial control. Vaccinee samples were obtained from the UK trials COV001 and COV002, which included a single-blind randomized controlled phase 2/3 trial of AZD1222 (ChAdOx1 nCoV-19) in healthy adults. Trial participant PBMC samples were collected at day 0 and day 28 after the second dose for TCRbeta chain sequencing. The paper's findings and limits, for the study overall: Spike-specific TCR breadth and depth rose significantly after two AZD1222 doses compared with day 0 and with MenACWY recipients. The whole spike protein was spanned by vaccine-associated CD4 TCRs, and dominant responses were seen in regions 160-218 and 743-854. Most participants were white British and females outnumbered males, and the authors suggested that clonal diversity may have been underestimated. No day 14 peak-response samples were available, so repertoires were characterized only after the peak T cell response. The 56-69-year group was small, and its depth increase did not reach significance, likely because of low power. Only a handful of AZD1222 recipients were SARS-CoV-2 seropositive at baseline, limiting conclusions about previously exposed vaccinees. Nearly half of unique spike-specific TCRs reportedly recognized epitopes outside regions mutated in the B.1.351 and B.1.1.7 variants.

V is reduced by 0 bases and J by 5 bases, leaving a spacing of 7 bases between them. The CDR3 starts with the cysteine, ends with the phenylalanine, and has 14 residues. Of the read, only the CDR3 DNA is kept; its 42 bases are in frame from base 1. The germline V gene (reference sequence) gives CDR1 as LGHDT and CDR2 as YNNKEL. A word on this clone: This receptor's antigen is unknown. Base qualities were left out, and no much larger clone turns up one base away.

The CDR3 regions of human TCRbeta chains were analyzed by immunosequencing. Processing in the source paper ran as follows. TCRs in the repertoires were compared against a reference library of SARS-CoV-2-specific TCRs that had been generated with the MIRA antigen-specificity platform. Breadth was defined as the fraction of unique TCRs that were SARS-CoV-2-associated, and depth was defined as the fraction of total T cells that were SARS-CoV-2-associated. Using the MIRA data, each spike-specific TCR was assigned both to the spike region to which the TCR was reactive and to a CD4 or CD8 class. Log10-transformed breadth and depth values were compared by one-way ANOVA with Sidak's multiple comparisons tests. What TCRdb holds here is the immuneACCESS table cut down to in-frame rearrangements. Part of the clones is not present; checked against another copy, under half of the missing clones reflect an unresolved V gene, and the others are unexplained. The D gene and trimming were derived from the DNA, and the V and J assignments and clone size from that table. The table for this sample lists fewer than 200,000 clones; about 90% of them were counted only once. The ten largest clones represent around 4% of the sample.

Here the sequenced sample was peripheral blood, taken on day 0 of MenACWY control vaccination. This TCR derives from an adult in good health. The chain couples TRBV3-1 (or the pseudogene TRBV3-2) to TRBJ2-2, with no confident D gene call. The base sequence is TGTGCCAGCAGCCAAGACCCCAGGACCGGGGAGCTGTTTTTT. Its protein reads: CASSQDPRTGELFF.